These 16 T cell receptor beta chains originate from one sample sequenced in a study of blood T cell repertoires in COVID-19. This table comes from immunoSEQ multiplex PCR, and its TCRdb copy is limited to in-frame clones, with some not included. The profile covers about 200,000 clones, with about 91% appearing a single time and 1.2% taken by the ten largest. The source material was peripheral blood. Receptor source: a man in his thirties or forties with acute or convalescent COVID-19.

The chain combines TRBV5-1 with TRBJ2-4; TRBD1 agrees at 8 bases. The CDR3 extends over 14 amino acids. The V gene end was trimmed by 2 bases and the J gene end by 5 bases; junction bases not matched to a gene: 3. The germline V gene encodes CDR1 SGHRS and CDR2 YFSETQ. The CDR3 loop reads CASSLQGGQNIQYF. As DNA, the CDR3 is TGCGCCAGCAGCTTACAGGGGGGTCAAAACATTCAGTACTTC.

The V and J genes are TRBV12-3 or TRBV12-4 and TRBJ1-2, with 8 bases that match TRBD1. CDR3 length: 13 amino acids. Germline trimming cut 3 bases from V and 8 bases from J; bases unmatched to any gene: 5. DNA for the CDR3: TGTGCCAGCAGTTTGCAGGGGGCGGGAGGCTACACCTTC. Translating gives CASSLQGAGGYTF.

This clone was counted a few times. The rearrangement joins TRBV30 to TRBJ1-2, with 7 bases fitting TRBD1. CDR3 length: 16 residues. After removal of 2 bases from V and 3 bases from J, the junction contained 12 bases not matched to a gene. Germline V CDR1 and CDR2: GTSNPN, SVGIG (reference sequence). This CDR3 is CAWSQPRTGRYYGYTF. DNA for the CDR3: TGTGCCTGGAGTCAGCCCCGGACAGGACGATACTATGGCTACACCTTC.

The rearrangement links TRBV11-2 to TRBJ2-5; possibly TRBD2 for D (6 bases). CDR3 length: 16 amino acids. Germline CDR1 SGHAT, CDR2 FQNNGV. V was clipped by 1 base and J by 1 base, with 13 bases between them. The CDR3 DNA reads TGTGCCAGCAGCTTAGGCTATGGCGGGACCCAAGAGACCCAGTACTTC. The encoded protein is CASSLGYGGTQETQYF.

This clone was counted a single time. Other DNA sequences in the sample encode the same CDR3. The gene calls are TRBV20-1 and TRBJ2-5; a possible D gene is TRBD1 (6 bases). Looked up from germline, CDR1 is DFQATT and CDR2 is SNEGSKA (reference sequence). V was trimmed by 6 bases and J by 1 base, leaving 6 bases between them. There are 11 residues in the CDR3. DNA of the CDR3: TGCAGTGCCAGGGGCCAAGAGACCCAGTACTTC. The encoded protein is CSARGQETQYF.

As DNA, the CDR3 is TGTGCCAGCAGACGACTTACGGGGGATACGCAGTATTTT. Translated: CASRRLTGDTQYF. V and J are TRBV7-2 and TRBJ2-3; TRBD2 is a possible D gene (5 bases). CDR1 is SGHTA, CDR2 FQGNSA, per germline. This CDR3 is built from 13 residues. Trimming removed 6 bases from V and 6 bases from J, with 13 bases in between.

The V call is TRBV11-2, the J call TRBJ2-4, with 9 bases identical to TRBD1. The CDR3 loop spans 14 amino acids. J was trimmed by 6 bases and V by 5 bases; bases with no gene match: 5. Germline V gene lookup returns CDR1 SGHAT and CDR2 FQNNGV. For the CDR3, the DNA is TGTGCCAGCAGCATACAGGGGGCTGCAAACATTCAGTACTTC. Encoded protein: CASSIQGAANIQYF.

The rearrangement joins TRBV24-1 to TRBJ2-3; 7 bases fit TRBD1. The CDR3 consists of 14 residues. Trimming at V came to 4 bases and at J to 7 bases, leaving 7 bases not matched to a gene. Germline-derived CDR1 and CDR2 are KGHDR and SFDVKD. For the CDR3, the DNA is TGTGCCACCAGTGACCCGACAGGGTCAAATACGCAGTATTTT. This translates into CATSDPTGSNTQYF.

Details on this clone: A junction boundary mismatches the germline segment, possibly from a read error. The chain combines TRBV19 with TRBJ2-3; D not resolved. CDR3 length: 14 amino acids. Per the germline V gene, CDR1 is LNHDA and CDR2 is SQIVND (reference sequence). The CDR3 sequence: CASSIATHTDTQYF. As DNA, the CDR3 is TGTGCCAGTAGCATAGCCACTCACACAGATACGCAGTATTTT.

This clone turned up a few times. The V gene is TRBV5-1, the J gene TRBJ2-3; 11 nucleotides agree with TRBD2. CDR3 length equals 16 residues. Germline V gives CDR1 SGHRS, CDR2 YFSETQ. Trimming cost V 5 bases and J 2 bases; bases outside gene matches: 7. CDR3 region: CASRLTSGAVTDTQYF. CDR3 bases: TGCGCCAGCAGGTTGACTAGCGGGGCGGTCACAGATACGCAGTATTTT.

The chain couples TRBV21-1 to TRBJ2-5; the listed D gene, TRBD2, was not tested against the DNA. TRBV21-1 is a pseudogene segment. This CDR3 region has 19 residues. Here the CDR3 reads CASSKAPSFRRKCLETQYF. In DNA, the CDR3 is TGTGCCAGCAGCAAAGCCCCCAGCTTCAGGAGGAAATGCCTGGAGACCCAGTACTTC.

The V call is TRBV3-1 (or the pseudogene TRBV3-2), the J call TRBJ1-1; 8 bases agree with TRBD1. The ends lost 2 bases at V and 10 bases at J; junction bases unmatched: 6. This CDR3 has 13 residues. Germline loops: CDR1 LGHDT, CDR2 YNNKEL (reference sequence). In DNA form, the CDR3 reads TGTGCCAGCAGCCAAAGACAGGGGATCGGAGCTTTCTTT. It is translated as CASSQRQGIGAFF.

J is TRBJ2-3 and V is TRBV7-6, with TRBD1 matching 10 bases. The germline gives CDR1 SGHVS, CDR2 FNYEAQ. The CDR3 length is 19 residues. V shed 1 base, J shed 7 bases, and the junction held 17 bases outside the gene matches. The CDR3 sequence is CASSLEGYGTGESSYTQYF. The CDR3 DNA follows: TGTGCCAGCAGCTTAGAGGGGTATGGGACAGGGGAAAGTTCCTATACGCAGTATTTT.

The chain has TRBV7-2 and TRBJ1-2, with 7 bases identical to TRBD1. In germline, CDR1 is SGHTA, CDR2 FQGNSA. This CDR3 contains 13 residues. The trim removed 6 bases at V and 6 bases at J, leaving 7 bases unmatched. CDR3 coding DNA: TGTGCCAGCAGTTCATTCCAGGGGGATGGCTACACCTTC. The encoded protein is CASSSFQGDGYTF.

In this sample, this clone turned up once. The chain joins TRBV7-2 to TRBJ1-2, with D tentatively TRBD1 (6 bases). Deletions cut 3 bases from V and 8 bases from J, with 19 bases between. CDR1 is SGHTA, CDR2 FQGNSA, per germline. The CDR3 loop spans 15 amino acids. CDR3 sequence reads: CASSFEGRDTRGYTF. As DNA, the CDR3 is TGTGCCAGCAGCTTTGAAGGGAGGGACACGAGGGGCTACACCTTC.

As DNA, the CDR3 is TGCAGTGCTAGTCCCGACAGCTATGGCTACACCTTC. This encodes CSASPDSYGYTF. The chain links TRBV20-1 to TRBJ1-2, with D perhaps TRBD1 (5 bases). Germline V gives CDR1 DFQATT, CDR2 SNEGSKA (reference sequence). V lost 3 bases and J lost 4, with 9 bases in between. This CDR3 region has 12 residues.